This T cell receptor beta chain was observed in a study of cytomegalovirus exposure and HLA in healthy donors. The PCR was carried out with 60 Vbeta primers and 13 Jbeta primers. Profiling relied on immunoSEQ multiplex PCR, and the TCRdb table lists in-frame clones only, not all of them. The table lists about 160,000 clones, about four fifths of them singletons, with around 9.1% in the top ten. The germline CDR1 and CDR2 sequences are SGHNT and YYREEE (reference sequence). Trimming cost V 1 base and J 0 bases, with 8 bases left between them. There are 16 residues in the CDR3. This clone was detected only a few times.

The sample taken for sequencing was PBMCs. The origin of this receptor is a male donor in good health and CMV-seropositive. J is TRBJ2-6 and V is TRBV5-4; D unresolved. CDR3 in DNA: TGTGCCAGCAGCTTGAGCCTCCCCTCTGGGGCCAACGTCCTGACTTTC. It translates to CASSLSLPSGANVLTF.